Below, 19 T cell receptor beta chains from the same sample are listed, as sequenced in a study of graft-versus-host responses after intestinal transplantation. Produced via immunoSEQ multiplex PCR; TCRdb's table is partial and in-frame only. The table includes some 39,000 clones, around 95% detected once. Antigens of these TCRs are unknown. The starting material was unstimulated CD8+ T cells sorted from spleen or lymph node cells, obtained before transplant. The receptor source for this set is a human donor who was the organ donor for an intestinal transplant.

The DNA for the CDR3 is TGTGCCAGTAGTTCACAGGGACCTGAAGCTTTCTTT. This translates into CASSSQGPEAFF. The chain recombines TRBV19 with TRBJ1-1; D possibly corresponds to TRBD1 (6 bases). Germline-derived CDR1 and CDR2 are LNHDA and SQIVND (reference sequence). This CDR3 region has 12 residues. V gave up 5 bases and J gave up 6 bases, with 10 bases separating them.

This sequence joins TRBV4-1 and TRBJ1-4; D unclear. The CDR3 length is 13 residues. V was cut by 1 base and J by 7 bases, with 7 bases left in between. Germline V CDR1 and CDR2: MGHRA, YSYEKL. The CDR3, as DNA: TGCGCCAGCAGCCAAGTGGAATCTGAAAAACTGTTTTTT. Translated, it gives CASSQVESEKLFF.

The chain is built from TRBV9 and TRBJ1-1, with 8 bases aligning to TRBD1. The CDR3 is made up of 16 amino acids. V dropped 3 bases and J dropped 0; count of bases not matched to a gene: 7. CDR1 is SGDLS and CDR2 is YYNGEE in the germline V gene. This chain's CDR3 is CASSAPRQGMNTEAFF. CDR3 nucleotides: TGTGCCAGCAGCGCCCCTCGACAGGGGATGAACACTGAAGCTTTCTTT.

The CDR3 sequence: CASSERGHEQYF. CDR3 coding DNA: TGTGCCAGCAGTGAACGAGGGCACGAGCAGTACTTC. The rearrangement joins TRBV2 to TRBJ2-7; possible D gene TRBD2, 5 bases. Trimming took 2 bases from V and 5 from J, leaving 7 bases between them. CDR1 is SNHLY and CDR2 is FYNNEI in the germline V gene. The CDR3 length is 12 residues.

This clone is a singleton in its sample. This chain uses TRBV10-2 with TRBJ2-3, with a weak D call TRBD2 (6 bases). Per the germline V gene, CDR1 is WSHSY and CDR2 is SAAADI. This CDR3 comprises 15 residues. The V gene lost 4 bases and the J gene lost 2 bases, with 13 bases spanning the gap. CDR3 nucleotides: TGCGCCAGCAGTGGATCTAGCGCGTCCACAGATACGCAGTATTTT. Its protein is CASSGSSASTDTQYF.

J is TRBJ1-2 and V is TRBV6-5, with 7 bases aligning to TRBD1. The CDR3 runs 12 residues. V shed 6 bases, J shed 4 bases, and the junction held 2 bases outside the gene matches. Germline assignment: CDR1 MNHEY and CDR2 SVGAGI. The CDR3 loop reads CASSSGGYGYTF. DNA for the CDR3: TGTGCCAGCAGCTCAGGGGGCTATGGCTACACCTTC.

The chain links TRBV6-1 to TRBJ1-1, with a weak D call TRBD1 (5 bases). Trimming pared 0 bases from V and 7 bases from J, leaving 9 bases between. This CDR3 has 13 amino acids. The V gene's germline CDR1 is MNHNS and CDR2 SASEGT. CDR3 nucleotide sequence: TGTGCCAGCAGTGAAGCGCTGGGGCATGAAGCTTTCTTT. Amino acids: CASSEALGHEAFF.

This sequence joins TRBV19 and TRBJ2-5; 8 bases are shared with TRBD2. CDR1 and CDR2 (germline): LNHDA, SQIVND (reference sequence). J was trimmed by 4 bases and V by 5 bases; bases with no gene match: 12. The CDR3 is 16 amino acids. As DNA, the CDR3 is TGTGCCAGTAGTGTCATAGCGGGGTTGAACGGAGAGACCCAGTACTTC. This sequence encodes CASSVIAGLNGETQYF.

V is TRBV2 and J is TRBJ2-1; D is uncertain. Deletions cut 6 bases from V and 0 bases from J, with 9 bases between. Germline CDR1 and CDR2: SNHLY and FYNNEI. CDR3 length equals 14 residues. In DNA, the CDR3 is TGTGCCAGCAGGGAAAGTAGCTCCTACAATGAGCAGTTCTTC. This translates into CASRESSSYNEQFF.

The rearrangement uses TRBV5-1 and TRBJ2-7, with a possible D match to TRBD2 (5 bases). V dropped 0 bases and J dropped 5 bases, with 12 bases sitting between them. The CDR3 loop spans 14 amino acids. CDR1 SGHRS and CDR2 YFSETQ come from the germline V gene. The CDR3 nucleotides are TGCGCCAGCAGCTTGGCCCTCGGGGTCAACGAGCAGTACTTC. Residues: CASSLALGVNEQYF. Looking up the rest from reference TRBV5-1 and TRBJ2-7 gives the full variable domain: KAGVTQTPRYLIKTRGQQVTLSCSPISGHRSVSWYQQTPGQGLQFLFEYFSETQRNKGNFPGRFSGRQFSNSRSEMNVSTLELGDSALYLCASSLALGVNEQYFGPGTRLTVT.

Here the CDR3 DNA reads TGTGCCAGCAGCCATGGATTTTTTGGACTAGCGGGCTCTGGGGCCAACGTCCTGACTTTC. Encoded protein: CASSHGFFGLAGSGANVLTF. The chain combines TRBV4-2 with TRBJ2-6; 11 bases align to TRBD2. CDR3 length: 20 amino acids. Germline-derived CDR1 and CDR2 are LGHNA and YNFKEQ. V lost 3 bases and J lost 0; bases outside the gene matches: 10.

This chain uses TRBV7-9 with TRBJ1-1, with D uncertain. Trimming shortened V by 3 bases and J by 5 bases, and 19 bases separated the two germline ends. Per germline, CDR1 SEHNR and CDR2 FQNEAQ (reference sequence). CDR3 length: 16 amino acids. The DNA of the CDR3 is TGTGCCAGCAGCTTGGGATGGAATTCGGACGGGACTGAAGCTTTCTTT. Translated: CASSLGWNSDGTEAFF. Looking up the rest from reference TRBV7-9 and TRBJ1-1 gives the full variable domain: DTGVSQNPRHKITKRGQNVTFRCDPISEHNRLYWYRQTLGQGPEFLTYFQNEAQLEKSRLLSDRFSAERPKGSFSTLEIQRTEQGDSAMYLCASSLGWNSDGTEAFFGQGTRLTVV.

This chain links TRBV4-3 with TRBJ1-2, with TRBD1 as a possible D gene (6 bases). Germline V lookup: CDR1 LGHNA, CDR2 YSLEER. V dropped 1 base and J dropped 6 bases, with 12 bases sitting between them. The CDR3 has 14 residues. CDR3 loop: CASSQGGGWNGYTF. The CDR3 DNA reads TGCGCCAGCAGCCAAGGGGGGGGCTGGAATGGCTACACCTTC.

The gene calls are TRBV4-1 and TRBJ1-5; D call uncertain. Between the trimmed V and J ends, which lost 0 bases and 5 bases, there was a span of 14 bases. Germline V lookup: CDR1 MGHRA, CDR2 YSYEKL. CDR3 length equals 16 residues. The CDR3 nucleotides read TGCGCCAGCAGCCAAGAAGCCGCGTCGAACCATCAGCCCCAGCATTTT. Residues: CASSQEAASNHQPQHF.

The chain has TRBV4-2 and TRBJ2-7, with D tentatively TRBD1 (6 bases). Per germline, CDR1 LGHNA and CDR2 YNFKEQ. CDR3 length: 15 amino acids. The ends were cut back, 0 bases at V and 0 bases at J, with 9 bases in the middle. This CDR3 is CASSQEHRVSYEQYF. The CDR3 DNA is TGTGCCAGCAGCCAAGAACACAGGGTCTCCTACGAGCAGTACTTC.

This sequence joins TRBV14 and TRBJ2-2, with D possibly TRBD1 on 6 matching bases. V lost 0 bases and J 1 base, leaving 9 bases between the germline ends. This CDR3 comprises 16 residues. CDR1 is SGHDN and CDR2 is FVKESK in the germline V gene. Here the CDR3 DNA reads TGTGCCAGCAGCCAAGAGGGACAACTGAACACCGGGGAGCTGTTTTTT. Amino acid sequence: CASSQEGQLNTGELFF.

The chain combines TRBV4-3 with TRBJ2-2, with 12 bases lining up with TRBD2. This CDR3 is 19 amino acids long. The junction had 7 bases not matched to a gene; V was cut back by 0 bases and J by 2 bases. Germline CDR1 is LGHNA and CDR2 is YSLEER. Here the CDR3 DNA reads TGCGCCAGCAGCCAAGATATCACGACTAGCGGGGGAAACACCGGGGAGCTGTTTTTT. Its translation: CASSQDITTSGGNTGELFF.

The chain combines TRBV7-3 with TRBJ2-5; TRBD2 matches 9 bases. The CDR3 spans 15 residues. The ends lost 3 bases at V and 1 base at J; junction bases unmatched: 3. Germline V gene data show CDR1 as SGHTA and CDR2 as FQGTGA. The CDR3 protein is CASSLGLAFQETQYF. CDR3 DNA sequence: TGTGCCAGCAGCTTGGGACTAGCTTTCCAAGAGACCCAGTACTTC.

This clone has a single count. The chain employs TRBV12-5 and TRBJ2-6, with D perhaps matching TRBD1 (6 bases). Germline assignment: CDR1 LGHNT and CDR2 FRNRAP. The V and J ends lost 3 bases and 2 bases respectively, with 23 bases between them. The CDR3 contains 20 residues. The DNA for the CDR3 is TGTGCTAGTGGTTTCACCGTTCTAGGGGCGGACAGCCCTGGGGCCAACGTCCTGACTTTC. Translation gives CASGFTVLGADSPGANVLTF.